This T cell receptor (beta chain) is from a study of T cells in Graves' hyperthyroidism and ophthalmopathy. Overall study findings and caveats: Among clonotypes expanded in thyroid above 0.001, most were also found in blood.

Reasons for excluding patients were uncontrolled infection, other autoimmune disease, pregnancy or lactation. Points on this clonotype: Its antigen is not known.

RNA transcripts were the template for amplifying TCR beta CDR3 regions. When the TCR CDR3 underwent first-round RT-PCR, the HTBI primer set was used. TCRdb itself ran the multiplex PCR reads through MiXCR, one entry per CDR3 protein. The data hold about 580,000 distinct CDR3 sequences, with around 46% observed a single time. The CDR3 extends over 12 amino acids. V was shortened by 4 bases and J by 1 base, with 7 bases between the two germline ends. The V gene's germline CDR1 is SQVTM and CDR2 ANQGSEA. This receptor was obtained from a woman in her late teens or twenties with Graves' hyperthyroidism. Sample: peripheral blood or thyroid tissue (not recorded which). The chain carries TRBV29-1 and TRBJ1-1, with no clear D. CDR3 nucleotide sequence: TGCAGCGTTGCTTACAGGAACACTGAAGCTTTCTTT. As protein: CSVAYRNTEAFF.